Below, one T cell receptor beta chain is given with its context. As yet, its antigen is unknown. The data derive from a study of neurological immune-mediated disorders. Overall study results and limits: None of the CDR3 amino acid sequences in expanded clones turned up in more than one subject, which points to private repertoires in all groups.

TCRdb itself ran the 5' RACE reads through MiXCR, one entry per CDR3 protein. Among 50,000 or so distinct CDR3 sequences listed, 10% were seen once. In germline, CDR1 is SQVTM, CDR2 ANQGSEA. The V end was cut by 6 bases, the J end by 4 bases, with 9 bases between. The CDR3 length is 12 residues. PBMCs stored at -80 C, numbering 2 million, were the origin of the unsorted libraries. The chain has TRBV29-1 and TRBJ1-4, with D unclear. The TCR sequence derives from a woman in her thirties or forties with HTLV-1-associated myelopathy (HAM/TSP). Sequenced input: PBMCs. The DNA for the CDR3 is TGCAGCGTCGGGTCTCTTAATGAAAAACTGTTTTTT. It translates to CSVGSLNEKLFF.